This entry features one T cell receptor beta chain sequence. Its target is not known. Extraction yielded at least 6 micrograms of total RNA per sample. These data come from a study of blood T cells in healthy people across ages. Study-wide points: Because sorting was not performed, PBMCs prevented conclusive naive versus antigen-experienced comparison. TCR beta diversity per million T cells fell roughly linearly with age. Unknown CMV status may confound age-related changes in expanded clones.

This CDR3 spans 16 amino acids. CDR1 is MNHEY and CDR2 is SVGAGI in the germline V gene. After removal of 6 bases from V and 5 bases from J, the junction contained 14 bases not matched to a gene. For the second PCR, which ran for roughly 6 to 12 cycles, a sample-barcoded 5' primer and a J-beta primer mix were used. TCRdb reprocessed the 5' RACE reads with MiXCR, giving one entry per CDR3 protein. The table shows roughly 2 million distinct CDR3 sequences, with around 50% occurring only once. This chain joins TRBV6-5 and TRBJ2-3, with TRBD2 matching over 7 bases. Input material: blood. The receptor was isolated from a woman between 40 and 50 years old in good health. DNA for the CDR3: TGTGCCAGCAGCGAGCAGTCTCGGGGGGTGGGAGATACGCAGTATTTT. It specifies CASSEQSRGVGDTQYF.